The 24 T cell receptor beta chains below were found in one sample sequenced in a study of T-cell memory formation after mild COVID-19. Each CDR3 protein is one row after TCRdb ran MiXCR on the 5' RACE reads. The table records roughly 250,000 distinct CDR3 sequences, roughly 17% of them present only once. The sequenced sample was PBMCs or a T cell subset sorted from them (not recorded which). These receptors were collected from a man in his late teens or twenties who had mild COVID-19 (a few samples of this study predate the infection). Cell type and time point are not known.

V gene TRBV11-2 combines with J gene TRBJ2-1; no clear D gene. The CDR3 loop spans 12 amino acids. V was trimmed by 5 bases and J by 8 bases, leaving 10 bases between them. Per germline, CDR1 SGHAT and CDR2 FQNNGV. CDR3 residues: CASSRERDEQFF. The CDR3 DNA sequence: TGTGCCAGCAGCAGGGAACGGGATGAGCAGTTCTTC. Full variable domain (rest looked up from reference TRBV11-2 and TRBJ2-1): EAGVAQSPRYKIIEKRQSVAFWCNPISGHATLYWYQQILGQGPKLLIQFQNNGVVDDSQLPKDRFSAERLKGVDSTLKIQPAKLEDSAVYLCASSRERDEQFFGPGTRLTVL.

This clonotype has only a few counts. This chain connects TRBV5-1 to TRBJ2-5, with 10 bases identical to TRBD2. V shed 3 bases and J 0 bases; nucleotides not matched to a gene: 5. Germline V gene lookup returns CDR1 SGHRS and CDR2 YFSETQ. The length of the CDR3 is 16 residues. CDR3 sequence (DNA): TGCGCCAGCAGCTCGGCTAGCGGGGGATACCAAGAGACCCAGTACTTC. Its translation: CASSSASGGYQETQYF. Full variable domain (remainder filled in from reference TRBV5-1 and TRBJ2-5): KAGVTQTPRYLIKTRGQQVTLSCSPISGHRSVSWYQQTPGQGLQFLFEYFSETQRNKGNFPGRFSGRQFSNSRSEMNVSTLELGDSALYLCASSSASGGYQETQYFGPGTRLLVL.

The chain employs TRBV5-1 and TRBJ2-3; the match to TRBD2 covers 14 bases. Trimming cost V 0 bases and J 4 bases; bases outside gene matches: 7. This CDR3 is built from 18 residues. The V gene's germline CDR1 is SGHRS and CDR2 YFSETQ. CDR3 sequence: CASSLGGLAGGGPDTQYF. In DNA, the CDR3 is TGCGCCAGCAGCTTGGGAGGACTAGCGGGGGGCGGCCCAGATACGCAGTATTTT.

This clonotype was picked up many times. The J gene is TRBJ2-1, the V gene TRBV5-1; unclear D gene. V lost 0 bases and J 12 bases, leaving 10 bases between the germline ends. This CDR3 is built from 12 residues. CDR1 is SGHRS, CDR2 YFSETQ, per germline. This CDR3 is CASSLGSRGQFF. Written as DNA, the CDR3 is TGCGCCAGCAGCTTGGGCTCTAGAGGGCAGTTCTTC. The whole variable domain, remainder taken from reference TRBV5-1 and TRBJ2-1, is KAGVTQTPRYLIKTRGQQVTLSCSPISGHRSVSWYQQTPGQGLQFLFEYFSETQRNKGNFPGRFSGRQFSNSRSEMNVSTLELGDSALYLCASSLGSRGQFFGPGTRLTVL.

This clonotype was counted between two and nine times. This chain's CDR3 is CASSSGDFNVRYV. Written as DNA, the CDR3 is TGTGCCAGCAGCTCCGGGGACTTCAACGTGCGGTACGTC. This rearrangement joins TRBV11-2 to TRBJ2-7; possible D gene TRBD2, 6 bases. Germline-derived CDR1 and CDR2 are SGHAT and FQNNGV. The germline V and J ends were trimmed by 4 bases and 12 bases, with 19 bases remaining between them. The CDR3 runs 13 residues.

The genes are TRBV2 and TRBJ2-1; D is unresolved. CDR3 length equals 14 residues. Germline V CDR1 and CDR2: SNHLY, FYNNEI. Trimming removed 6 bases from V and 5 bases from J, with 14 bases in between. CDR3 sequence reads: CASRRSSRNNEQFF. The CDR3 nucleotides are TGTGCCAGCAGGCGTAGTTCCCGAAACAATGAGCAGTTCTTC.

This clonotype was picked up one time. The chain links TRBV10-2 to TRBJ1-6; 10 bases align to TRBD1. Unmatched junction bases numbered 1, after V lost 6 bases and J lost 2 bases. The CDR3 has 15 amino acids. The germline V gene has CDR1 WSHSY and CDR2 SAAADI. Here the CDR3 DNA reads TGCGCCAGCAGGACAGGGGGCGCCTATAATTCACCCCTCCACTTT. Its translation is CASRTGGAYNSPLHF.

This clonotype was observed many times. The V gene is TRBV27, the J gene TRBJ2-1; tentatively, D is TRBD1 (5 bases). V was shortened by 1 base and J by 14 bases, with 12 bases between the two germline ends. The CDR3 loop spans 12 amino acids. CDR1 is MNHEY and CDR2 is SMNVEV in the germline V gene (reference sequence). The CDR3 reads CASSLLGQGEFF. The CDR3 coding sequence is TGTGCCAGCAGTTTATTGGGGCAGGGTGAGTTCTTC.

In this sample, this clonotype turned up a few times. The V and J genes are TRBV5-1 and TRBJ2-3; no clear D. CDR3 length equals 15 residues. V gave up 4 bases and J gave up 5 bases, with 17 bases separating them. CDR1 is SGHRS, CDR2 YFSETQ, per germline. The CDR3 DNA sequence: TGCGCCAGCAGCCAACAGCCCTCTGGCCAAGATACGCAGTATTTT. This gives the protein CASSQQPSGQDTQYF. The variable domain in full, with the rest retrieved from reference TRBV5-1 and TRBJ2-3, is KAGVTQTPRYLIKTRGQQVTLSCSPISGHRSVSWYQQTPGQGLQFLFEYFSETQRNKGNFPGRFSGRQFSNSRSEMNVSTLELGDSALYLCASSQQPSGQDTQYFGPGTRLTVL.

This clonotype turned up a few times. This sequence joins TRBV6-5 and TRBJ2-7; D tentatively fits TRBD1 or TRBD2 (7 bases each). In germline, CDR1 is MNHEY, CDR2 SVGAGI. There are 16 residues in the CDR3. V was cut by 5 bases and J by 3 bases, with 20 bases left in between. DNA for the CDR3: TGTGCCAGCAGTGGGAGGGGGGACAGACACGTCTACGAGCAGTACTTC. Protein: CASSGRGDRHVYEQYF.

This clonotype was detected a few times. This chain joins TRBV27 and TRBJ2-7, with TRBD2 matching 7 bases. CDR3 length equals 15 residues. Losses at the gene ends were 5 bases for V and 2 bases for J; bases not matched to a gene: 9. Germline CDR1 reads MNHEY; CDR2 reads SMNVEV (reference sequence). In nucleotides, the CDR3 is TGTGCCAGCAGTCACAAGCTCGGACTAGCCTACGAGCAGTACTTC. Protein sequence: CASSHKLGLAYEQYF.

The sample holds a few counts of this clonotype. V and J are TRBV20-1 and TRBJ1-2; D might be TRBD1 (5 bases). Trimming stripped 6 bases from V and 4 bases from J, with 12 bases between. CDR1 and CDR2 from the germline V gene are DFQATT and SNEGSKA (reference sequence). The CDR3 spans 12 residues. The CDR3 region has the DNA TGCAGTGCGGAACGGGGCAGCTATGGCTACACCTTC. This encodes CSAERGSYGYTF.

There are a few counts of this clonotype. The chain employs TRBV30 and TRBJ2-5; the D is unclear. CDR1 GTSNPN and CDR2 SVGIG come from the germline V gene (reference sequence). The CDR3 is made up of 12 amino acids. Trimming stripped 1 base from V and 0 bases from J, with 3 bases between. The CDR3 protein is CAWSGDQETQYF. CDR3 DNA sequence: TGTGCCTGGAGTGGGGACCAAGAGACCCAGTACTTC.

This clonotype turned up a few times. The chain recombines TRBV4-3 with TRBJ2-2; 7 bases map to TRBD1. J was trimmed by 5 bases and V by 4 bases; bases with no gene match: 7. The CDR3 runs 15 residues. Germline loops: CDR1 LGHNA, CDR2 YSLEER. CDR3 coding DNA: TGCGCCAGCAGCCCTGGACAGGATCAGACCGGGGAGCTGTTTTTT. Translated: CASSPGQDQTGELFF.

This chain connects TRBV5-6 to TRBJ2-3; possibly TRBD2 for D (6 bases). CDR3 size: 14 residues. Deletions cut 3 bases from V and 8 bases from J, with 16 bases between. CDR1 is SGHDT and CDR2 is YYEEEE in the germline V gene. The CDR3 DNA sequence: TGTGCCAGCAGCTCAGCAGGGCGGGAAGCTACGCAGTATTTT. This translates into CASSSAGREATQYF.

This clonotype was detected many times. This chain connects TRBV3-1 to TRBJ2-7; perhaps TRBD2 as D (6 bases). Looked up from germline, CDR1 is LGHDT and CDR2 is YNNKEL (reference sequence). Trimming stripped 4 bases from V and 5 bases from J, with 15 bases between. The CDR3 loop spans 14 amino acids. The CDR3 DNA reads TGTGCCAGCAGCCGCGGGAACGGCGGAGACGAGCAGTACGTC. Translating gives CASSRGNGGDEQYV.

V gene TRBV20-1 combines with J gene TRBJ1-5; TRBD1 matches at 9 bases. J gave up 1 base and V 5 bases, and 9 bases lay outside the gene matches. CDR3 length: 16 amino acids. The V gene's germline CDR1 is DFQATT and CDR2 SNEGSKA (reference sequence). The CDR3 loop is CSALQGATGSNQPQHF. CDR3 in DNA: TGCAGTGCTCTACAGGGGGCGACGGGAAGCAATCAGCCCCAGCATTTT.

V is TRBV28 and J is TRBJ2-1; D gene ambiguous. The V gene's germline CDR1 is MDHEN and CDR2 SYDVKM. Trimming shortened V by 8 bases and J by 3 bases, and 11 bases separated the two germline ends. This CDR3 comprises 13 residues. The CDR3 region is CASGAAVYNEQFF. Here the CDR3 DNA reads TGTGCCAGCGGCGCCGCGGTCTACAATGAGCAGTTCTTC.

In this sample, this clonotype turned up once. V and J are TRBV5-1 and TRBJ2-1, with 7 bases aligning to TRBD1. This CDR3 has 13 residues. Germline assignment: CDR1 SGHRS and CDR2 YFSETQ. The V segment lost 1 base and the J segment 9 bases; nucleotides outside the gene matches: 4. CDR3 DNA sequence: TGCGCCAGCAGCTTGAGGGGGCAAGGTGAGCAGTTCTTC. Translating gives CASSLRGQGEQFF.

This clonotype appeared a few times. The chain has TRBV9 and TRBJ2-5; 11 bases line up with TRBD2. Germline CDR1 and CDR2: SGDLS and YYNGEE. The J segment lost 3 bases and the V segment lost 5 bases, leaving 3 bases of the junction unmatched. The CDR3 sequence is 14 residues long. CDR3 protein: CASSETSGEETQYF. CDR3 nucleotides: TGTGCCAGCAGTGAGACTAGCGGGGAAGAGACCCAGTACTTC.

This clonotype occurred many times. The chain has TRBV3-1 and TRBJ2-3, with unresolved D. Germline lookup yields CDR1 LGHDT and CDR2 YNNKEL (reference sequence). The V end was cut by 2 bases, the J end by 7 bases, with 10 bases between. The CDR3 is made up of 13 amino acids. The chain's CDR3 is CASSQFVGNTQYF. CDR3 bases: TGTGCCAGCAGCCAATTCGTCGGCAATACGCAGTATTTT.

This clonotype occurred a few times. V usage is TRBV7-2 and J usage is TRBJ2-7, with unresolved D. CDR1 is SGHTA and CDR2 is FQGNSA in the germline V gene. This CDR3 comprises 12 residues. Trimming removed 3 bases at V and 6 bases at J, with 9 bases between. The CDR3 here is CASSFLWGEQYV. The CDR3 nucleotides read TGTGCCAGCAGCTTCCTGTGGGGCGAGCAGTACGTC.

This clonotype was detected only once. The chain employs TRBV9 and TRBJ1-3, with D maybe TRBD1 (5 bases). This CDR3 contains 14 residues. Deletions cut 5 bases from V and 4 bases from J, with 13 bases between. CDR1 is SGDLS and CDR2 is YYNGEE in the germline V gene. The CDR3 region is CASSQGALGNTIYF. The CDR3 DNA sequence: TGTGCCAGCAGTCAGGGCGCTCTCGGAAACACCATATATTTT.

CDR3 amino acids: CASSSDVRQPQHF. In DNA form, the CDR3 reads TGTGCCAGCAGCTCAGACGTCCGTCAGCCCCAGCATTTT. This chain joins TRBV7-2 and TRBJ1-5; D not resolved. The V end was cut by 4 bases, the J end by 6 bases, with 10 bases between. The CDR3 has 13 residues. Germline CDR1 SGHTA, CDR2 FQGNSA. Filled out from reference TRBV7-2 and TRBJ1-5, the complete variable domain reads GAGVSQSPSNKVTEKGKDVELRCDPISGHTALYWYRQSLGQGLEFLIYFQGNSAPDKSGLPSDRFSAERTGGSVSTLTIQRTQQEDSAVYLCASSSDVRQPQHFGDGTRLSIL.